These 9 T cell receptor beta chains share one sample of origin, sequenced in a study of early T cells in non-severe SARS-CoV-2 infection. TCRdb fed the 5' RACE reads into MiXCR, producing one record per CDR3 protein. Counted here are some 36,000 distinct CDR3 sequences, about 6.2% occurring once; the ten biggest clones make up approximately 6%. Material: whole blood. All receptors derive from an adult who was a healthcare worker with PCR-confirmed SARS-CoV-2 infection or an uninfected control (not recorded which).

The sample holds many counts of this clonotype. This chain uses TRBV5-1 with TRBJ2-1, with 8 bases fitting TRBD2. The germline V gene has CDR1 SGHRS and CDR2 YFSETQ. The CDR3 extends over 15 amino acids. Trimming removed 4 bases from V and 5 bases from J; junction bases left unmatched: 8. CDR3 region: CASSITGTRDNEQFF. In DNA, the CDR3 is TGCGCCAGCAGCATAACCGGGACTAGAGACAATGAGCAGTTCTTC.

This clonotype has a count of ten or more. The chain has TRBV20-1 and TRBJ1-5; no clear D. The V end was cut by 3 bases, the J end by 1 base, with 4 bases between. This CDR3 comprises 12 residues. Germline assignment: CDR1 DFQATT and CDR2 SNEGSKA (reference sequence). The CDR3 spells CSASRSNQPQHF. CDR3 coding DNA: TGCAGTGCTAGTCGGAGCAATCAGCCCCAGCATTTT.

The CDR3 sequence: CASSRGNYGYTF. CDR3 bases: TGTGCCAGCAGTCGGGGGAACTATGGCTACACCTTC. The chain recombines TRBV28 with TRBJ1-2, with D possibly being TRBD1 (5 bases). Deletions cut 5 bases from V and 2 bases from J, with 6 bases between. This CDR3 has 12 residues. Germline CDR1 and CDR2: MDHEN and SYDVKM.

The CDR3 DNA sequence: TGCGCCAGCAGCTCCCGGGACGCAACCACTGAAGCTTTCTTT. Translated: CASSSRDATTEAFF. The V call is TRBV5-1, the J call TRBJ1-1, with TRBD1 as a possible D gene (5 bases). The V end lost 3 bases, the J end lost 4 bases, and 13 bases lay between the germline ends. The CDR3 is 14 residues long. CDR1 is SGHRS and CDR2 is YFSETQ in the germline V gene.

This sequence joins TRBV7-4 and TRBJ2-3, with D unresolved. CDR1 is SGHVT, CDR2 SQSDAQ, per germline. This CDR3 is built from 15 residues. V lost 1 base and J 5 bases, leaving 13 bases between the germline ends. This chain's CDR3 is CASSLGTRNGDTQYF. In DNA, the CDR3 is TGTGCCAGCAGCTTAGGGACCCGTAACGGAGATACGCAGTATTTT.

This clonotype was seen at least ten times. The rearrangement links TRBV6-5 to TRBJ2-3; 8 positions agree with TRBD2. The junction had 7 bases not matched to a gene; V was cut back by 0 bases and J by 2 bases. Germline V gives CDR1 MNHEY, CDR2 SVGAGI. This CDR3 contains 17 residues. The CDR3 loop reads CASSYSFSGITTDTQYF. For the CDR3, the DNA is TGTGCCAGCAGTTACTCATTTAGCGGGATCACCACAGATACGCAGTATTTT.

The chain links TRBV18 to TRBJ2-6; D uncertain. The CDR3 sequence is 15 residues long. The germline CDR1 and CDR2 sequences are KGHSH and LQKENI. V was cut by 3 bases and J by 1 base, with 7 bases left in between. The CDR3 nucleotides are TGTGCCAGCTCACCTACATTGTCTGGGGCCAACGTCCTGACTTTC. Residues: CASSPTLSGANVLTF. Using reference TRBV18 and TRBJ2-6 for the parts outside the CDR3, the full variable domain is NAGVMQNPRHLVRRRGQEARLRCSPMKGHSHVYWYRQLPEEGLKFMVYLQKENIIDESGMPKERFSAEFPKEGPSILRIQQVVRGDSAAYFCASSPTLSGANVLTFGAGSRLTVL.

This clonotype was picked up a small number of times. The J gene is TRBJ2-7, the V gene TRBV6-1; a possible D gene is TRBD1 (6 bases). This CDR3 spans 14 amino acids. V lost 10 bases to trimming and J lost 5 bases, with 21 bases between them. In germline, CDR1 is MNHNS, CDR2 SASEGT. CDR3 DNA sequence: TGTGCCACCTACCGGGACATCCACGGTAACGAGCAGTACTTC. Residues: CATYRDIHGNEQYF.

This clonotype came up a few times. The rearrangement uses TRBV12-3 or TRBV12-4 and TRBJ2-2; D is undetermined. Trimming removed 3 bases at V and 6 bases at J, with 14 bases between. This CDR3 is 15 amino acids long. In nucleotides, the CDR3 is TGTGCCAGCAGTTTTGGGCAGGCATCCCCCGGGGAGCTGTTTTTT. Its translation: CASSFGQASPGELFF.